What follows describes a single T cell receptor beta chain. What it binds is unknown. The CDR3 covers 14 residues. V lost 2 bases to trimming and J lost 3 bases; unmatched junction nucleotides: 3. CDR1 and CDR2 from the germline V gene are MNHEY and SMNVEV (reference sequence). The data are from a study of T cell responses to AZD1222 COVID-19 vaccine. Study outcomes and limitations: With dominance at 160-218 and 743-854, vaccine-associated CD4 TCRs spanned spike. Most donors were white British and more were female, and clonal diversity was possibly underestimated. Variant regions that are unmutated are reportedly the target of nearly half of spike-specific TCRs.

The protocol was immunoSEQ multiplex PCR, while the TCRdb copy is restricted to in-frame clones and leaves out a portion. This table has approximately 100,000 clones, 91% appearing once. The chain joins TRBV27 to TRBJ1-2; TRBD1 matches at 7 bases. The input for sequencing was peripheral blood, taken on day 0 of AZD1222 vaccination. The receptor's source is an adult in good health. The CDR3 DNA reads as TGTGCCAGCAGTTTAAGGGGGCTCGACTATGGCTACACCTTC. It yields the protein CASSLRGLDYGYTF.